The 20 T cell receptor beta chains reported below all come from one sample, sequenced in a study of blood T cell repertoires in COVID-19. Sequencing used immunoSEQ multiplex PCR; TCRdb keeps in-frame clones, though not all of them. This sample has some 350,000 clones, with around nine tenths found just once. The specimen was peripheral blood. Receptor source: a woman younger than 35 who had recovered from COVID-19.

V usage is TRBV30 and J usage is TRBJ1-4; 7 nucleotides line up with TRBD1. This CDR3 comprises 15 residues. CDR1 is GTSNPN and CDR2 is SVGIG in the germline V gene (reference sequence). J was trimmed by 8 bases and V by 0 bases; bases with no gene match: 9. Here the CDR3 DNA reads TGTGCCTGGAGTGTAAGGACAGGAAGAGGCGAAAAACTGTTTTTT. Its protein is CAWSVRTGRGEKLFF.

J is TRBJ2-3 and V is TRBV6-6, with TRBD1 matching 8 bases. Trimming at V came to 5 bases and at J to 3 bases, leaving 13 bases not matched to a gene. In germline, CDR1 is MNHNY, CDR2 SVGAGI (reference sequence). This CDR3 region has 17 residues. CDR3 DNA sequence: TGTGCCAGCAGTCGAACCCTAAACAGGGGGAAGACAGATACGCAGTATTTT. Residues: CASSRTLNRGKTDTQYF.

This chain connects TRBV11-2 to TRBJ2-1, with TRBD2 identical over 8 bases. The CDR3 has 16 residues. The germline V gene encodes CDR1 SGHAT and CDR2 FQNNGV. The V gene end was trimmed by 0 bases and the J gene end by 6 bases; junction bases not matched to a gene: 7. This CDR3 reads CASSLEIGRAVNEQFF. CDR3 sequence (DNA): TGTGCCAGCAGCTTAGAAATCGGGAGGGCAGTCAATGAGCAGTTCTTC. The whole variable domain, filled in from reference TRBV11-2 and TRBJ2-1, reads EAGVAQSPRYKIIEKRQSVAFWCNPISGHATLYWYQQILGQGPKLLIQFQNNGVVDDSQLPKDRFSAERLKGVDSTLKIQPAKLEDSAVYLCASSLEIGRAVNEQFFGPGTRLTVL.

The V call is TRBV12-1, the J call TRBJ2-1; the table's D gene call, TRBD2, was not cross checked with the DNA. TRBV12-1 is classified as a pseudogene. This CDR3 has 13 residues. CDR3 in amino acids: CASASRVYNEQFF. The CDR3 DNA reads TGTGCCAGCGCCTCGAGGGTCTACAATGAGCAGTTCTTC.

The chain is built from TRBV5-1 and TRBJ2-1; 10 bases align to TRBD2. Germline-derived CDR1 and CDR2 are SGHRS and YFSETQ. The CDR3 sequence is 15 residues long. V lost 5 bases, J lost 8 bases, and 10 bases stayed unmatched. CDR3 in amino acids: CASSQSGRAVDEQFF. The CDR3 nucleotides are TGCGCCAGCAGTCAAAGCGGGAGGGCGGTGGATGAGCAGTTCTTC.

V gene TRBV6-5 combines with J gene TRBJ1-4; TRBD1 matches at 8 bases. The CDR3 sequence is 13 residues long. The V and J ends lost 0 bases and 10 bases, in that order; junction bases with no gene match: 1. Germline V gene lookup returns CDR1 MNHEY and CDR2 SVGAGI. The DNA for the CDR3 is TGTGCCAGCAGTTACTCAACAGGGGGAAAACTGTTTTTT. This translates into CASSYSTGGKLFF.

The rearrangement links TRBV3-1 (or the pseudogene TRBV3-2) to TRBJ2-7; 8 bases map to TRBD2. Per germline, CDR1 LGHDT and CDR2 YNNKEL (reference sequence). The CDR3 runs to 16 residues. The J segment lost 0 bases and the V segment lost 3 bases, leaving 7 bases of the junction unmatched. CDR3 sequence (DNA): TGTGCCAGCAGCCAGCCCACTAGCGGCAGCTCCTACGAGCAGTACGTC. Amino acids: CASSQPTSGSSYEQYV.

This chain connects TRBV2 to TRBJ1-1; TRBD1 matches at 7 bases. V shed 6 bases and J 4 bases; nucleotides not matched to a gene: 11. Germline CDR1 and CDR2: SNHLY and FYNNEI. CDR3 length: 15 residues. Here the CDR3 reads CASSLNRGVSTEAFF. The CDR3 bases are TGTGCCAGCAGCCTAAACAGGGGTGTAAGCACTGAAGCTTTCTTT.

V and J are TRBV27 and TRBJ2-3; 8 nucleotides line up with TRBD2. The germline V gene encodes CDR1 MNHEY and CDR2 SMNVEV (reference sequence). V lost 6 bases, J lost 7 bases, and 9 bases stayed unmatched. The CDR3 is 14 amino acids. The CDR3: CASRRAGEVHTQYF. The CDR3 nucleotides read TGTGCCAGCAGGCGAGCGGGAGAGGTACATACGCAGTATTTT.

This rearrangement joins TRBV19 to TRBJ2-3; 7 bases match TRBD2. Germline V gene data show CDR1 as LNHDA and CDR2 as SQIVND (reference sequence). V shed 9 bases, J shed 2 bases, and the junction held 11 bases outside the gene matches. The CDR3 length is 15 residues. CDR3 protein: CASGGMDTYTDTQYF. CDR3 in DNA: TGTGCCAGCGGGGGGATGGACACCTACACAGATACGCAGTATTTT.

CDR3 DNA: TGTGCCAGCAGCTTAGGACTAGCGGGAGGTGAGCAGTTCTTC. This codes for CASSLGLAGGEQFF. V and J are TRBV7-2 and TRBJ2-1; 13 bases map to TRBD2. The CDR3 runs to 14 residues. Germline CDR1 is SGHTA and CDR2 is FQGNSA. Trimming at V came to 1 base and at J to 9 bases, leaving 0 bases not matched to a gene.

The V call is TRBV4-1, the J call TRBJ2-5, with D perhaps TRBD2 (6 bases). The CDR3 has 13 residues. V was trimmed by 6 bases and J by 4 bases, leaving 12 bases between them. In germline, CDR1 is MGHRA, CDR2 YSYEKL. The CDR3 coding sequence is TGCGCCAGCAGTCCCGGGGGACGAGAGACCCAGTACTTC. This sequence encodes CASSPGGRETQYF.

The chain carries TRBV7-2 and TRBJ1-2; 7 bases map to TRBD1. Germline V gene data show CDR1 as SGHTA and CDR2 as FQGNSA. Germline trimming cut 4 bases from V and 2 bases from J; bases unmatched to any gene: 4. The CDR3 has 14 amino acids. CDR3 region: CASSYQTGNYGYTF. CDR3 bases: TGTGCCAGCAGCTACCAGACAGGGAACTATGGCTACACCTTC.

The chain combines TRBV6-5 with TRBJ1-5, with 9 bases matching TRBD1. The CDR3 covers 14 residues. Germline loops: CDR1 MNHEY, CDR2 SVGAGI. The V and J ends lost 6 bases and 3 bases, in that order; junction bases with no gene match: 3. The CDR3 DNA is TGTGCCAGCAGCGGGACAGGGCCCAATCAGCCCCAGCATTTT. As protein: CASSGTGPNQPQHF.

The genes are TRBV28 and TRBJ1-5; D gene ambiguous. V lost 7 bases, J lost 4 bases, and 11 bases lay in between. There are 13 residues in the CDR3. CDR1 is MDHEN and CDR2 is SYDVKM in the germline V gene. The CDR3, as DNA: TGTGCCAGCAACGCGGCGGGGAATCAGCCCCAGCATTTT. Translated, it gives CASNAAGNQPQHF.

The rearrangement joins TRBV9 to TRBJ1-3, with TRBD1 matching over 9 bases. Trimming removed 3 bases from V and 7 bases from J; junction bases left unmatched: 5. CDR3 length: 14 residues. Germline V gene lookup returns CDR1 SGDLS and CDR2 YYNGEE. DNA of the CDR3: TGTGCCAGCAGCGAGGGACAGGGAGGGAACACCATATATTTT. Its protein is CASSEGQGGNTIYF.

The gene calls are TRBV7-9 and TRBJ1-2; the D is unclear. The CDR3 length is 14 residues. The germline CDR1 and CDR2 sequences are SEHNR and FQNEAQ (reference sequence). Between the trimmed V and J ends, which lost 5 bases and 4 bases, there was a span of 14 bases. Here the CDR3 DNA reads TGTGCCAGCAGCCAGCCGCGGGCATCCTATGGCTACACCTTC. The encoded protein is CASSQPRASYGYTF. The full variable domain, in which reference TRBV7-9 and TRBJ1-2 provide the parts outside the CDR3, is DTGVSQNPRHKITKRGQNVTFRCDPISEHNRLYWYRQTLGQGPEFLTYFQNEAQLEKSRLLSDRFSAERPKGSFSTLEIQRTEQGDSAMYLCASSQPRASYGYTFGSGTRLTVV.

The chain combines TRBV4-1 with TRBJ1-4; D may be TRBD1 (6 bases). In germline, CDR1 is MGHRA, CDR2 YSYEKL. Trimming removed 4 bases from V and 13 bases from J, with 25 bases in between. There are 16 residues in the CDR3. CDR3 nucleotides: TGCGCCAGCAGCCCCCGAGGGGGGGGCGACGTTGCTGGACTGTTTTTT. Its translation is CASSPRGGGDVAGLFF.

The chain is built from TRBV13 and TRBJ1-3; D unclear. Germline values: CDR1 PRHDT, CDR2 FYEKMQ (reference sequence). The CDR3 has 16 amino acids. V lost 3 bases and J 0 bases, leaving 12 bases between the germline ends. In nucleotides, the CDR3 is TGTGCCAGCAGCTTTGTACAGCCGAGCTCTGGAAACACCATATATTTT. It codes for CASSFVQPSSGNTIYF.

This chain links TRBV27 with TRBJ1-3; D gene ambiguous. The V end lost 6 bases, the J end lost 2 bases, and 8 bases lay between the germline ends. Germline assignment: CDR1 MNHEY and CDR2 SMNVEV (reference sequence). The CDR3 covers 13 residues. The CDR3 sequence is CASRRSAGNTIYF. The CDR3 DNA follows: TGTGCCAGCAGGAGGTCCGCTGGAAACACCATATATTTT.